Listed here are 2 T cell receptor beta chains from one sample, sequenced in a study of cytomegalovirus exposure and HLA in healthy donors. Researchers ran the PCR with 60 Vbeta and 13 Jbeta primers. Clones were sequenced by immunoSEQ multiplex PCR, and TCRdb holds only the in-frame ones, with some missing. This repertoire comprises over 100,000 clones; its ten largest clones make up 1.5% to 2%. Sequenced sample: PBMCs. All receptors come from a man between 18 and 29 years old in good health and CMV-seronegative.

The genes are TRBV5-4 and TRBJ2-1; TRBD2 aligns across 8 bases. Germline assignment: CDR1 SGHNT and CDR2 YYREEE (reference sequence). With 4 bases clipped from V and 7 bases from J, the junction kept 7 bases outside the gene matches. There are 14 residues in the CDR3. CDR3 amino acids: CASSLGTGGNEQFF. Written as DNA, the CDR3 is TGTGCCAGCAGCCTCGGGACGGGAGGGAATGAGCAGTTCTTC.

The chain is built from TRBV19 and TRBJ1-1, with TRBD1 matching over 7 bases. This CDR3 region has 15 residues. CDR1 and CDR2 (germline): LNHDA, SQIVND (reference sequence). Trimming removed 5 bases from V and 2 bases from J; junction bases left unmatched: 8. CDR3 nucleotide sequence: TGTGCCAGTAGTTCCTGGAGGACAGGTAACACTGAAGCTTTCTTT. This gives the protein CASSSWRTGNTEAFF. Using reference TRBV19 and TRBJ1-1 for the parts outside the CDR3, the full variable domain is DGGITQSPKYLFRKEGQNVTLSCEQNLNHDAMYWYRQDPGQGLRLIYYSQIVNDFQKGDIAEGYSVSREKKESFPLTVTSAQKNPTAFYLCASSSWRTGNTEAFFGQGTRLTVV.